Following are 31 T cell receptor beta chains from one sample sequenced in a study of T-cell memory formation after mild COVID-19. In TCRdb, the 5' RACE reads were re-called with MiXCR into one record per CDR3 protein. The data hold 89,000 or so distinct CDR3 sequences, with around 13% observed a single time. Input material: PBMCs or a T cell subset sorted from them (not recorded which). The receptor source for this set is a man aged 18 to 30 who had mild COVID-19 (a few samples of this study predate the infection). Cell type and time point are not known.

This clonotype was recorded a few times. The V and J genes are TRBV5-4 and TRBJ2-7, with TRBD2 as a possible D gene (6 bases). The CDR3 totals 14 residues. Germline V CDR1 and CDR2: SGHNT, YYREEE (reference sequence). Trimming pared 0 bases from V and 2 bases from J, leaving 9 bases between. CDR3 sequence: CASSLEGTAYEQYF. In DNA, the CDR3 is TGTGCCAGCAGCTTGGAGGGGACTGCCTACGAGCAGTACTTC.

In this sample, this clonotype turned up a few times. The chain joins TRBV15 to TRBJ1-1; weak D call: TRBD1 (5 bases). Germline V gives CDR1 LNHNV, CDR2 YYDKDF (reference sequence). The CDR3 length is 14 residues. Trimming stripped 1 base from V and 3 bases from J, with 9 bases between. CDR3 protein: CATSRVGVDTEAFF. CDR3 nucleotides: TGTGCCACCAGCAGAGTAGGGGTCGACACTGAAGCTTTCTTT.

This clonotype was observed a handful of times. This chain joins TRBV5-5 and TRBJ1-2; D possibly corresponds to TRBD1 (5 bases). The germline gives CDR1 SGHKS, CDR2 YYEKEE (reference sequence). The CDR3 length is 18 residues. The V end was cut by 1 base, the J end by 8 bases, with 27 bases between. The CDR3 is CASSLSGGTGMVSGGYTF. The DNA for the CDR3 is TGTGCCAGCAGCTTGTCCGGTGGGACGGGAATGGTATCGGGCGGCTACACCTTC.

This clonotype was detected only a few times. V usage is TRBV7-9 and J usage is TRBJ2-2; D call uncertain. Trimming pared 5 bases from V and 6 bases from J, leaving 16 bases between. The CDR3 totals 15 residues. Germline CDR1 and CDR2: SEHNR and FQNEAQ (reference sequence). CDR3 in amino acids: CASSPENLQSGELFF. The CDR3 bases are TGTGCCAGCAGCCCCGAGAATCTCCAGTCCGGGGAGCTGTTTTTT.

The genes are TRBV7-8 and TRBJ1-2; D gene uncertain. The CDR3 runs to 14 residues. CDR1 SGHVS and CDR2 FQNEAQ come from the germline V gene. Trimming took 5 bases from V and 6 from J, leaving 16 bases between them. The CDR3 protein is CASSQLGRKDGYTF. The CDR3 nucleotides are TGTGCCAGCAGCCAGTTGGGCAGGAAGGATGGCTACACCTTC.

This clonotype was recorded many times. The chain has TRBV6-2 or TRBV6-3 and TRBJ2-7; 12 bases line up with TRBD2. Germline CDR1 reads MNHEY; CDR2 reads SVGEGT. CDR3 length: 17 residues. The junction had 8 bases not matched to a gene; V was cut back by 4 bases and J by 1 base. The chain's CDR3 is CASSSLTSGGISYEQYF. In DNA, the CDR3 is TGTGCCAGCAGTTCCCTCACTAGCGGGGGGATTTCCTACGAGCAGTACTTC.

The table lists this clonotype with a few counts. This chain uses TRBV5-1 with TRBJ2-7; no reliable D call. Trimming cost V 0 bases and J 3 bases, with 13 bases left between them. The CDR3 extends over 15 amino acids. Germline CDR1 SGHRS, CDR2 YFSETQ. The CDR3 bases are TGCGCCAGCAGCTTGGAGGCCGGGTTCTACTACGAGCAGTACTTC. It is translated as CASSLEAGFYYEQYF.

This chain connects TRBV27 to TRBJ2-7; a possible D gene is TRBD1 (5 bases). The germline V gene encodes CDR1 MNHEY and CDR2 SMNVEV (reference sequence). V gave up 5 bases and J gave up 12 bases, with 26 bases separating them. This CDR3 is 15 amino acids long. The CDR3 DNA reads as TGTGCCAGCAGTCTAGACGATACCGTGGGAAGGACACGGTACGTC. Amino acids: CASSLDDTVGRTRYV.

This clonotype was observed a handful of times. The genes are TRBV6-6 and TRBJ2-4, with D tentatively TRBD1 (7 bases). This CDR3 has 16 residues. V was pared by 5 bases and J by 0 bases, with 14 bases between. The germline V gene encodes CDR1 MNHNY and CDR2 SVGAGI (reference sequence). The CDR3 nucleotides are TGTGCCAGCAGTAAGCGACAGGGACTAGCCAAAAACATTCAGTACTTC. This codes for CASSKRQGLAKNIQYF.

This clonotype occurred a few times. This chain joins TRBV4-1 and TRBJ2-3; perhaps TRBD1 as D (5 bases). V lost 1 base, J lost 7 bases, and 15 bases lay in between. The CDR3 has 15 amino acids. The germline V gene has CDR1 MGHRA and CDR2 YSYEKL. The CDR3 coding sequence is TGCGCCAGCAGCCAAGGCCCCTCTCAGGGAAATACGCAGTATTTT. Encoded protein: CASSQGPSQGNTQYF.

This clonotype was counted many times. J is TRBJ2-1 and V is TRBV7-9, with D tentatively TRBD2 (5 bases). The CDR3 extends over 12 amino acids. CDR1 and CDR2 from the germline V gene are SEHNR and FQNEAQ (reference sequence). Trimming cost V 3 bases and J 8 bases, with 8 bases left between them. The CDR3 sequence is CASSLSGDEQFF. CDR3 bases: TGTGCCAGCAGCTTGTCCGGGGATGAGCAGTTCTTC. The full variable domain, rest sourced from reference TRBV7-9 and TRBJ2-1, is DTGVSQNPRHKITKRGQNVTFRCDPISEHNRLYWYRQTLGQGPEFLTYFQNEAQLEKSRLLSDRFSAERPKGSFSTLEIQRTEQGDSAMYLCASSLSGDEQFFGPGTRLTVL.

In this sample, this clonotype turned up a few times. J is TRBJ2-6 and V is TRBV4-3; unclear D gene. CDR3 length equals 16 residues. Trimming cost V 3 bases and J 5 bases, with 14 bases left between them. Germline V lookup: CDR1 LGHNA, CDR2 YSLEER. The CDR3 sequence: CASSQLDGGRANVLTF. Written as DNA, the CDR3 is TGCGCCAGCAGCCAGCTGGACGGCGGAAGGGCCAACGTCCTGACTTTC.

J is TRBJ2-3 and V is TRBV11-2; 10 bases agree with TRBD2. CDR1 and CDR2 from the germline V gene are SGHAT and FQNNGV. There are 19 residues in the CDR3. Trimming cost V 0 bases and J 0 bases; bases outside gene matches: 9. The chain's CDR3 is CASSLDGLAGVLSTDTQYF. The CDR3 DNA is TGTGCCAGCAGCTTAGATGGGCTAGCGGGGGTTCTTAGCACAGATACGCAGTATTTT.

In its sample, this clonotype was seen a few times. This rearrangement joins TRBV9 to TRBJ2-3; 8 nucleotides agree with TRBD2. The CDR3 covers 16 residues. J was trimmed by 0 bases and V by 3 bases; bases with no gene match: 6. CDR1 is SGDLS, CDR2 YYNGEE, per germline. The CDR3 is CASSAWGGGSTDTQYF. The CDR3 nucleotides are TGTGCCAGCAGCGCTTGGGGCGGGGGGAGCACAGATACGCAGTATTTT. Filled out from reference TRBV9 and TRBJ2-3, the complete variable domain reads DSGVTQTPKHLITATGQRVTLRCSPRSGDLSVYWYQQSLDQGLQFLIQYYNGEERAKGNILERFSAQQFPDLHSELNLSSLELGDSALYFCASSAWGGGSTDTQYFGPGTRLTVL.

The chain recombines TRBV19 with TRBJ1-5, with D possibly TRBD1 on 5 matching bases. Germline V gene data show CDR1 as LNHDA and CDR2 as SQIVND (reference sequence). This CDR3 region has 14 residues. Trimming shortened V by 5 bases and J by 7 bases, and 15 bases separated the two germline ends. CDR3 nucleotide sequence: TGTGCCAGTAGTCGGGGGACTCCGACCCAGCCCCAGCATTTT. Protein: CASSRGTPTQPQHF.

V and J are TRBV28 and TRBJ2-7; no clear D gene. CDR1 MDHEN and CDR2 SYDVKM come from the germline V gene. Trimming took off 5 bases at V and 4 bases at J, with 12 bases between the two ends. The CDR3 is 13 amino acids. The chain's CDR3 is CASSPRRLYEQYV. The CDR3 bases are TGTGCCAGCAGTCCCAGGAGACTTTACGAGCAGTACGTC.

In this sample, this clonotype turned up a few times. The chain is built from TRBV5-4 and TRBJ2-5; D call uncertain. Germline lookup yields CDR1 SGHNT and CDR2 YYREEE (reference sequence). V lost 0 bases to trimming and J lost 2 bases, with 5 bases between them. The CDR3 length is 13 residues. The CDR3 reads CASSLEAQETQYF. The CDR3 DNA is TGTGCCAGCAGCTTGGAGGCGCAAGAGACCCAGTACTTC.

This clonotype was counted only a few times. The DNA of the CDR3 is TGTGCCAGCAGCTTCAGGGCAGTC. Protein product: CASSFRAV. This rearrangement joins TRBV5-4 to TRBJ2-7, with D perhaps TRBD1 (5 bases). The CDR3 covers 8 residues. Germline V gives CDR1 SGHNT, CDR2 YYREEE (reference sequence).

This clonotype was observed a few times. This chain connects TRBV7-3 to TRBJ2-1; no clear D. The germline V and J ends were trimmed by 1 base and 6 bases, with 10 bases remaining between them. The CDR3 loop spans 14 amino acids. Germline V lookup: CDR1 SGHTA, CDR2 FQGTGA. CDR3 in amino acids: CASSLNVGPNEQFF. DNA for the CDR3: TGTGCCAGCAGCTTAAACGTAGGGCCCAATGAGCAGTTCTTC.

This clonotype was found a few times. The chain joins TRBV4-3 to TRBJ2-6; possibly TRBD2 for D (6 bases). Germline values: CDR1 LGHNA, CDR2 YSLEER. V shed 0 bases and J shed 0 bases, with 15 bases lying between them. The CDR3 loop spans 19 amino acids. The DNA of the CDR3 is TGCGCCAGCAGCCAAGATCGGCGGGGCGCCAGCTCTGGGGCCAACGTCCTGACTTTC. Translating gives CASSQDRRGASSGANVLTF.

CDR3 nucleotide sequence: TGTGCCAGCAGTTTAGGGGGACGGGGGAATCAGCCCCAGCATTTT. Amino acid sequence: CASSLGGRGNQPQHF. J is TRBJ1-5 and V is TRBV12-3 or TRBV12-4, with D possibly TRBD1 on 5 matching bases. V was pared by 1 base and J by 4 bases, with 11 bases between. The CDR3 has 15 amino acids.

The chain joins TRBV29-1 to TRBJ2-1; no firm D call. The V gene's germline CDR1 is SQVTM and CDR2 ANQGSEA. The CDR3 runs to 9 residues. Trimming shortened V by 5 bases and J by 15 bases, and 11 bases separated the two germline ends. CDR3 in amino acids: CSVPVRPFF. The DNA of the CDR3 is TGCAGCGTTCCTGTACGTCCGTTCTTC.

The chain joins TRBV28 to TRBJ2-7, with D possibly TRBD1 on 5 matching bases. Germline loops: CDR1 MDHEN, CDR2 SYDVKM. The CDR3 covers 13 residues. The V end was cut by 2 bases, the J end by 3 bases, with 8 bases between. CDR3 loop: CASSLGAHYEQYF. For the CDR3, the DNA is TGTGCCAGCAGTTTAGGGGCACACTACGAGCAGTACTTC.

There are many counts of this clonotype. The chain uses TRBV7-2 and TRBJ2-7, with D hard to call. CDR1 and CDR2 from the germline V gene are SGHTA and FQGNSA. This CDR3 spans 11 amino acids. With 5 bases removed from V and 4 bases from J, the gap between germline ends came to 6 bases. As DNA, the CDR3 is TGTGCCAGCAGCAGCTGGTACGAGCAGTACGTC. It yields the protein CASSSWYEQYV.

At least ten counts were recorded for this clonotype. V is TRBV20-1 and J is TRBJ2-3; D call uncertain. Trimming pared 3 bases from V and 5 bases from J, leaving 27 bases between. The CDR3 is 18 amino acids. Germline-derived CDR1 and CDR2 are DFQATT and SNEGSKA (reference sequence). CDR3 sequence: CSASLTRAPLLEGDTQYF. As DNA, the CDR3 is TGCAGTGCTAGTCTTACTCGGGCCCCTCTGCTGGAAGGAGATACGCAGTATTTT.

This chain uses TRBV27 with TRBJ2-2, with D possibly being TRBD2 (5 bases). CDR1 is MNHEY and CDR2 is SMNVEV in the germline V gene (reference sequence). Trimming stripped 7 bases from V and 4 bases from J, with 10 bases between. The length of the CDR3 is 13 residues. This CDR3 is CASTERGTGELFF. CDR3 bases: TGTGCCAGCACCGAACGGGGCACCGGGGAGCTGTTTTTT.

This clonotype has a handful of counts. This chain's CDR3 is CASSSNSAPYEQYV. DNA for the CDR3: TGTGCCAGCAGCTCAAATAGTGCTCCCTACGAGCAGTACGTC. This chain connects TRBV12-3 or TRBV12-4 to TRBJ2-7; no reliable D call. Between the trimmed V and J ends, which lost 6 bases and 2 bases, there was a span of 14 bases. The length of the CDR3 is 14 residues.

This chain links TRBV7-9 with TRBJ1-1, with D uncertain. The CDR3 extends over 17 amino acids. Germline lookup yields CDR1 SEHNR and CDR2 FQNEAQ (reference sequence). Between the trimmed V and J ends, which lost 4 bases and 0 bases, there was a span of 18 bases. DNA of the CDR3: TGTGCCAGCAGCTACCTAGAGGGTCCAGATTTGAACACTGAAGCTTTCTTT. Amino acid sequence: CASSYLEGPDLNTEAFF.

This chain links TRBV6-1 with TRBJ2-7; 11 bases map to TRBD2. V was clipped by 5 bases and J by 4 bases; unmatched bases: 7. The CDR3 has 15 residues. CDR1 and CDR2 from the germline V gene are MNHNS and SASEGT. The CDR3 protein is CASSTPGLAEYEQYF. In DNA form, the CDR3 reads TGTGCCAGCAGTACTCCGGGACTAGCGGAATACGAGCAGTACTTC.

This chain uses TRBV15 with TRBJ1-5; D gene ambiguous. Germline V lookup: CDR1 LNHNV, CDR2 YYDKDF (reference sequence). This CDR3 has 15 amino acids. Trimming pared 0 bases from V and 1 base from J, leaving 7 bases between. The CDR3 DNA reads TGTGCCACCAGCAGAGAAGGTGAAAGCAATCAGCCCCAGCATTTT. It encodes CATSREGESNQPQHF. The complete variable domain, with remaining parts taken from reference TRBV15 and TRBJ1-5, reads DAMVIQNPRYQVTQFGKPVTLSCSQTLNHNVMYWYQQKSSQAPKLLFHYYDKDFNNEADTPDNFQSRRPNTSFCFLDIRSPGLGDTAMYLCATSREGESNQPQHFGDGTRLSIL.

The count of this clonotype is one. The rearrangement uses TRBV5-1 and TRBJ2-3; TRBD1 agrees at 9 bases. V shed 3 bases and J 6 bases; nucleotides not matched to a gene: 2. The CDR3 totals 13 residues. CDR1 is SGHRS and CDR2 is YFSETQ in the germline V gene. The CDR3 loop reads CASSSGTGDTQYF. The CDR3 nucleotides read TGCGCCAGCAGCTCCGGGACAGGGGATACGCAGTATTTT.